A single sample gave rise to the 8 T cell receptor beta chains below, sequenced in a study of somatic mutations in cytotoxic T cells in rheumatoid arthritis. Data came from immunoSEQ multiplex PCR; TCRdb stores just in-frame clones and leaves some out. The sample lists some 20,000 clones, 65% to 85% occurring once. Sequenced sample: CD8+ T cells sorted from blood. Receptor source: an adult with rheumatoid arthritis.

This chain connects TRBV29-1 to TRBJ2-1; TRBD1 might be the D (5 bases). Germline assignment: CDR1 SQVTM and CDR2 ANQGSEA. This CDR3 is built from 12 residues. Trimming took 2 bases from V and 5 from J, leaving 7 bases between them. The CDR3, as DNA: TGCAGCGTTGAACTCAGGGACAATGAGCAGTTCTTC. This codes for CSVELRDNEQFF.

The J gene is TRBJ2-5, the V gene TRBV10-2; TRBD1 matches 9 bases. V was clipped by 4 bases and J by 1 base; unmatched bases: 7. Germline lookup yields CDR1 WSHSY and CDR2 SAAADI. CDR3 length: 16 residues. The DNA for the CDR3 is TGCGCCAGCAGTGGCGTTGGACAGGGGCCCCAAGAGACCCAGTACTTC. The encoded protein is CASSGVGQGPQETQYF.

The genes are TRBV28 and TRBJ1-3; 7 bases map to TRBD1. The ends lost 5 bases at V and 0 bases at J; junction bases unmatched: 16. This CDR3 spans 19 amino acids. In germline, CDR1 is MDHEN, CDR2 SYDVKM. The CDR3 sequence: CASSRDRAQKPDSGNTIYF. The CDR3 bases are TGTGCCAGCAGTAGAGACAGGGCCCAAAAACCAGACTCTGGAAACACCATATATTTT.

The gene calls are TRBV7-7 and TRBJ2-7; D is undetermined. Per the germline V gene, CDR1 is SSHAT and CDR2 is FNYEAQ (reference sequence). Trimming stripped 1 base from V and 6 bases from J, with 13 bases between. This CDR3 has 14 amino acids. The CDR3 here is CASSLVPHSTEQYF. As DNA, the CDR3 is TGTGCCAGCAGCTTAGTGCCCCACTCGACCGAGCAGTACTTC.

The chain uses TRBV6-4 and TRBJ2-3; the match to TRBD2 covers 11 bases. The CDR3 totals 17 residues. In germline, CDR1 is MRHNA, CDR2 SNTAGT. Trimming took 0 bases from V and 0 from J; bases not matched to a gene: 2. CDR3 in DNA: TGTGCCAGCAGTGACTCTAGCGGGGGGGCCAGCACAGATACGCAGTATTTT. Its translation: CASSDSSGGASTDTQYF.

The CDR3 is CASLLVAGTGGNTEAFF. For the CDR3, the DNA is TGTGCCAGCCTACTCGTAGCCGGGACAGGGGGGAACACTGAAGCTTTCTTT. The genes are TRBV28 and TRBJ1-1; 11 bases are a match to TRBD1. Losses at the gene ends were 8 bases for V and 1 base for J; bases not matched to a gene: 12. This CDR3 is 17 amino acids long. Germline CDR1 MDHEN, CDR2 SYDVKM.

V and J are TRBV6-4 and TRBJ2-2; D gene unclear. V was pared by 6 bases and J by 3 bases, with 8 bases between. This CDR3 region has 13 residues. From germline, CDR1 is MRHNA and CDR2 SNTAGT. The CDR3 DNA reads as TGTGCCAGCAGCAGCCTCGACACCGGGGAGCTGTTTTTT. It translates to CASSSLDTGELFF.

V is TRBV4-1 and J is TRBJ1-5; the D gene is possibly TRBD1 (5 bases). In germline, CDR1 is MGHRA, CDR2 YSYEKL. The V and J ends lost 3 bases and 6 bases respectively, with 15 bases between them. The CDR3 sequence is 15 residues long. This CDR3 reads CASSHAGGSVQPQHF. The CDR3 nucleotides read TGCGCCAGCAGCCATGCCGGGGGTTCGGTTCAGCCCCAGCATTTT.